The following is a T cell receptor (beta chain) sequence with its context. The antigen remains undetermined. The method was immunoSEQ multiplex PCR; TCRdb's version includes in-frame clones alone and lacks a portion of them. The sample has about 36,000 clones, 60% to 85% seen once. This specimen belongs to a study of a mutant IDH1 vaccine in newly diagnosed glioma. Study details: Treated individuals were about 60% male and around 38% female, averaging about 41 years of age. Study conclusions and caveats: The occurrence of vaccine-induced immune responses was seen in around 93% of patients.

Germline-derived CDR1 and CDR2 are SEHNR and FQNEAQ (reference sequence). The CDR3 is 15 amino acids. Trimming removed 1 base at V and 7 bases at J, with 11 bases between. Stated time point: week 47, end of study. Each vaccine dose was 300 ug of mutant IDH1 20-mer peptide, with topical imiquimod. Eight vaccinations went to patients in weeks 1, 3, 5, 7, 11, 15, 19, 23. This sequence originates from a man aged 40-50 years with glioma. This sample comprised PBMCs, obtained from a glioma patient whose treatment included an IDH1 peptide vaccine. V is TRBV7-9 and J is TRBJ1-6; D possibly corresponds to TRBD1 (5 bases). In nucleotides, the CDR3 is TGTGCCAGCAGCTTAGGAGGGGTGGACAATTCACCCCTCCACTTT. Residues: CASSLGGVDNSPLHF.